The 5 T cell receptor beta chains below were found in one sample sequenced in a study of OX40 agonist ivuxolimab in advanced cancers. The assay was immunoSEQ multiplex PCR, and TCRdb's table has in-frame clones only and misses some. In the table there are tens of thousands of clones, 86% of which are singletons. The source was CD4+ or CD8+ T cells sorted from blood, collected in a trial of the OX40 agonist ivuxolimab. These receptor sequences come from an adult with an advanced solid tumor such as melanoma, head and neck, liver or kidney cancer.

The V and J genes are TRBV11-3 and TRBJ2-3; TRBD1 agrees at 7 bases. The length of the CDR3 is 15 residues. Germline V lookup: CDR1 SGHNT, CDR2 YENEEA. Losses at the gene ends were 4 bases for V and 8 bases for J; bases not matched to a gene: 12. The CDR3 nucleotides are TGTGCCAGCAGCTCGCGGACAGGACCTTTGGGTACGCAGTATTTT. Its protein product is CASSSRTGPLGTQYF.

The CDR3 here is CASSPGTRGNIQYF. DNA of the CDR3: TGTGCCAGCAGCCCCGGGACTAGGGGGAACATTCAGTACTTC. The chain employs TRBV4-2 and TRBJ2-4; TRBD2 matches 8 bases. From germline, CDR1 is LGHNA and CDR2 YNFKEQ. Trimming cost V 4 bases and J 7 bases; bases outside gene matches: 6. The CDR3 runs 14 residues.

V and J are TRBV30 and TRBJ1-2, with D perhaps TRBD1 (6 bases). The ends were cut back, 2 bases at V and 8 bases at J, with 15 bases in the middle. The germline CDR1 and CDR2 sequences are GTSNPN and SVGIG (reference sequence). The CDR3 runs to 13 residues. CDR3: CAWSQFRGGGYTF. The CDR3, as DNA: TGTGCCTGGAGTCAGTTTAGGGGGGGAGGCTACACCTTC.

This rearrangement joins TRBV18 to TRBJ2-7; unclear D gene. The germline V gene has CDR1 KGHSH and CDR2 LQKENI. The CDR3 has 13 residues. V gave up 2 bases and J gave up 2 bases, with 7 bases separating them. Here the CDR3 reads CASSPSATYEQYF. CDR3 bases: TGTGCCAGCTCACCATCAGCAACCTACGAGCAGTACTTC.

This chain joins TRBV13 and TRBJ1-1, with TRBD1 as a possible D gene (5 bases). V lost 5 bases and J 1 base, leaving 11 bases between the germline ends. The CDR3 is made up of 14 amino acids. Looked up from germline, CDR1 is PRHDT and CDR2 is FYEKMQ (reference sequence). CDR3 amino acids: CASSPRGGNTEAFF. In nucleotides, the CDR3 is TGTGCCAGCAGCCCCCGTGGGGGGAACACTGAAGCTTTCTTT.